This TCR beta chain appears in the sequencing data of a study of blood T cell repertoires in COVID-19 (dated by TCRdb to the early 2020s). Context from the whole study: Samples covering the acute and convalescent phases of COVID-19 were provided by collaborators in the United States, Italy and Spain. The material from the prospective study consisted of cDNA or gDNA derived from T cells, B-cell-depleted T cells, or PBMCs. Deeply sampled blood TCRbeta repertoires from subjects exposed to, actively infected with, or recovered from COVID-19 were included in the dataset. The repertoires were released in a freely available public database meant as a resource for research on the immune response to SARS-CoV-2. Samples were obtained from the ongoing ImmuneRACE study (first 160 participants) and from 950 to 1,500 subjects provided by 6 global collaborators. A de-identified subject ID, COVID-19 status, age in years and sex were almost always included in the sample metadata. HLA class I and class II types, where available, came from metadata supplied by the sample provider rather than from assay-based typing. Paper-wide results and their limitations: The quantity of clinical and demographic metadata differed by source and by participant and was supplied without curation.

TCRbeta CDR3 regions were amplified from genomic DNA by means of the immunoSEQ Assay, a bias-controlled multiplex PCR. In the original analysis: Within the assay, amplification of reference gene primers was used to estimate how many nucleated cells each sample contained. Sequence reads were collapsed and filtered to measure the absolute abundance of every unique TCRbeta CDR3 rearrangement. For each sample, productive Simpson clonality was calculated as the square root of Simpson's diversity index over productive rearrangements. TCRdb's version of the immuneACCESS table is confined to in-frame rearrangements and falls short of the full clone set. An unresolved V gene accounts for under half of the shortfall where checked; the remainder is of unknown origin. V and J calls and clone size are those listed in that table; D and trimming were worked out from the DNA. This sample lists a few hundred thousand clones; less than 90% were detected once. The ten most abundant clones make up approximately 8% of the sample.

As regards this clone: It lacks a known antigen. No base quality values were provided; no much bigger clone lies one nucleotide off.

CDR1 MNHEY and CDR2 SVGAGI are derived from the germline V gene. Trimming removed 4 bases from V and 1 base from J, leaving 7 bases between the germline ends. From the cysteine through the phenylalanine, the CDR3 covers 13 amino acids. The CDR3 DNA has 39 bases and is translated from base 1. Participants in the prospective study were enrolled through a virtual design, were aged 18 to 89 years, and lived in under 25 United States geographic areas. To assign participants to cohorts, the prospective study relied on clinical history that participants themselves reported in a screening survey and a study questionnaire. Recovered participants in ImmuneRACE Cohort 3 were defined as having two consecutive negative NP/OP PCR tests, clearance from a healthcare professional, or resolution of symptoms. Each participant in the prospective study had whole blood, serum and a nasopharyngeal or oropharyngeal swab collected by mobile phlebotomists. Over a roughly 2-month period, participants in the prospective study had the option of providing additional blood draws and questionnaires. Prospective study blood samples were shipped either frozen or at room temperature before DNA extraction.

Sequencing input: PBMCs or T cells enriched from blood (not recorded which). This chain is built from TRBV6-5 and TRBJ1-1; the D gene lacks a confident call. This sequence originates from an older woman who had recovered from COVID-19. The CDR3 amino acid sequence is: CASSSLANTEAFF. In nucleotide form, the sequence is TGTGCCAGCAGTTCTTTGGCGAACACTGAAGCTTTCTTT.